This TCR beta chain was retrieved from a study of cytomegalovirus exposure and HLA in healthy donors. General observations from the study: For presence/absence analyses, sequencing depth was assumed to be roughly uniform across donors.

The study ran its PCR with 60 Vbeta and 13 Jbeta primers. Assay used: immunoSEQ multiplex PCR; TCRdb lists only in-frame clones, some missing. The sample includes under 200,000 clones, about 82% of them seen just once. This cohort consisted of healthy bone marrow donors. Though probably carrying unrecorded immune exposures, donors were nominally healthy at sampling. Concerning this clone: The antigen is undetermined.

The ends were cut back, 4 bases at V and 11 bases at J, with 23 bases in the middle. Germline V lookup: CDR1 SQVTM, CDR2 ANQGSEA. CDR3 length equals 14 residues. The origin of this receptor is a woman between 50 and 59 years old in good health and CMV-seronegative. The chain has TRBV29-1 and TRBJ1-1, with D tentatively TRBD1 (6 bases). The material sequenced was PBMCs. CDR3 DNA: TGCAGCGTTGGGAATGGGGGCGCGGAATCGGCGGCTTTCTTT. Translation gives CSVGNGGAESAAFF.